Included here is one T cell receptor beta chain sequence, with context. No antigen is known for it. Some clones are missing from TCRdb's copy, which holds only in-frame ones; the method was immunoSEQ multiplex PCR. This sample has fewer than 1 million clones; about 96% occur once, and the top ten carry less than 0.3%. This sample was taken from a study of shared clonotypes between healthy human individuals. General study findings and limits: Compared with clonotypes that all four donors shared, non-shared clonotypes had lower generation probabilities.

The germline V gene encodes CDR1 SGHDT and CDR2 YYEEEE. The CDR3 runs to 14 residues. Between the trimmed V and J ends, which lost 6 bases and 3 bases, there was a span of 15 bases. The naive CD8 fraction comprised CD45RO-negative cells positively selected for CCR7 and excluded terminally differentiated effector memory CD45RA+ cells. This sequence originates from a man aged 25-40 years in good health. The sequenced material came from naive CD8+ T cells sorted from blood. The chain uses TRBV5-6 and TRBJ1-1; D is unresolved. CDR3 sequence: CASTRVGRDTEAFF. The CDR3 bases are TGTGCCAGCACCCGGGTAGGGCGGGACACTGAAGCTTTCTTT. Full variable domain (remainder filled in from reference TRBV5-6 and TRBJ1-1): DAGVTQSPTHLIKTRGQQVTLRCSPKSGHDTVSWYQQALGQGPQFIFQYYEEEERQRGNFPDRFSGHQFPNYSSELNVNALLLGDSALYLCASTRVGRDTEAFFGQGTRLTVV.